The 27 T cell receptor beta chains reported below all come from one sample, sequenced in a study of blood T cell repertoires in COVID-19. Profiling relied on immunoSEQ multiplex PCR, and the TCRdb table lists in-frame clones only, not all of them. Seen here are some 140,000 clones, roughly 80% observed once, and the top ten hold roughly 9.2%. Specimen: PBMCs or T cells enriched from blood (not recorded which). The source of these receptors is a middle-aged man who had recovered from COVID-19.

V and J are TRBV4-1 and TRBJ2-5; 11 bases are a match to TRBD1. Looked up from germline, CDR1 is MGHRA and CDR2 is YSYEKL. The CDR3 runs 16 residues. The junction had 8 bases not matched to a gene; V was cut back by 4 bases and J by 4 bases. The CDR3 region is CASSRHGQGAGETQYF. The CDR3 nucleotides are TGCGCCAGCAGCCGCCACGGACAGGGGGCAGGAGAGACCCAGTACTTC.

The chain combines TRBV6-1 with TRBJ2-7; D perhaps matches TRBD1 (6 bases). CDR1 and CDR2 (germline): MNHNS, SASEGT. Deletions cut 3 bases from V and 4 bases from J, with 10 bases between. The CDR3 sequence is 13 residues long. CDR3 in amino acids: CASSEGARYEQYF. The CDR3 DNA is TGTGCCAGCAGTGAGGGGGCGCGGTACGAGCAGTACTTC.

V usage is TRBV11-2 and J usage is TRBJ2-2, with 12 bases aligning to TRBD2. Germline lookup yields CDR1 SGHAT and CDR2 FQNNGV. CDR3 length equals 18 residues. J gave up 0 bases and V 5 bases, and 7 bases lay outside the gene matches. CDR3 DNA sequence: TGTGCCAGCAGCCGACTAGCGGGGGAGATCTCGAACACCGGGGAGCTGTTTTTT. Translation: CASSRLAGEISNTGELFF.

The V gene is TRBV9, the J gene TRBJ1-1; TRBD1 agrees at 9 bases. Germline trimming cut 4 bases from V and 0 bases from J; bases unmatched to any gene: 4. CDR3 size: 15 residues. Per germline, CDR1 SGDLS and CDR2 YYNGEE. The CDR3 sequence: CASSSRQGVNTEAFF. The CDR3 coding sequence is TGTGCCAGCAGCTCCCGACAGGGGGTGAACACTGAAGCTTTCTTT.

This rearrangement joins TRBV13 to TRBJ1-3, with D maybe TRBD1 (6 bases). V gave up 0 bases and J gave up 2 bases, with 8 bases separating them. Germline assignment: CDR1 PRHDT and CDR2 FYEKMQ (reference sequence). This CDR3 has 15 residues. CDR3 sequence: CASSLGAGAGNTIYF. The CDR3, as DNA: TGTGCCAGCAGCTTAGGGGCAGGGGCTGGAAACACCATATATTTT.

The chain joins TRBV18 to TRBJ2-6; D possibly corresponds to TRBD1 (7 bases). The V gene lost 6 bases and the J gene lost 0 bases, with 24 bases spanning the gap. Germline V gene lookup returns CDR1 KGHSH and CDR2 LQKENI. The CDR3 has 20 residues. CDR3 coding DNA: TGTGCCAGCTCCCGACAGGGACTCCCTCTCTCTCTCTCTGGGGCCAACGTCCTGACTTTC. It translates to CASSRQGLPLSLSGANVLTF.

This chain uses TRBV11-2 with TRBJ1-1; D not resolved. V lost 3 bases and J 8 bases, leaving 13 bases between the germline ends. The CDR3 runs 13 residues. The germline gives CDR1 SGHAT, CDR2 FQNNGV. In nucleotides, the CDR3 is TGTGCCAGCAGCTTCCTTCGAGCGACGGAAGCTTTCTTT. Translating gives CASSFLRATEAFF.

The CDR3 spells CASSYSREGGYTF. In DNA form, the CDR3 reads TGTGCCAGCAGTTACTCCCGGGAAGGCGGCTACACCTTC. V and J are TRBV6-2 or TRBV6-3 and TRBJ1-2; D is uncertain. Trimming pared 0 bases from V and 8 bases from J, leaving 10 bases between. In germline, CDR1 is MNHEY, CDR2 SVGEGT. The CDR3 extends over 13 amino acids.

The chain carries TRBV24-1 and TRBJ2-2; TRBD1 matches 7 bases. With V trimmed by 3 bases and J by 6 bases, 3 bases remained unmatched. Per the germline V gene, CDR1 is KGHDR and CDR2 is SFDVKD. The CDR3 loop spans 14 amino acids. The CDR3 DNA reads as TGTGCCACCAGTGATACAGACAGGGCCGGGGAGCTGTTTTTT. This encodes CATSDTDRAGELFF.

J is TRBJ2-1 and V is TRBV2, with 9 bases identical to TRBD2. V dropped 8 bases and J dropped 2; count of bases not matched to a gene: 4. Germline V gene lookup returns CDR1 SNHLY and CDR2 FYNNEI. This CDR3 comprises 14 residues. The CDR3 loop is CASASSGAYNEQFF. CDR3 in DNA: TGTGCCAGCGCTTCTAGCGGGGCCTACAATGAGCAGTTCTTC.

The V and J genes are TRBV6-2 or TRBV6-3 and TRBJ2-3; 8 nucleotides agree with TRBD2. Germline assignment: CDR1 MNHEY and CDR2 SVGEGT. The V and J ends lost 2 bases and 1 base, in that order; junction bases with no gene match: 5. The CDR3 sequence is 16 residues long. DNA of the CDR3: TGTGCCAGCAGTTACCCGGTTAGCGGGGGCACAGATACGCAGTATTTT. Residues: CASSYPVSGGTDTQYF.

This clone was picked up one time. This sequence joins TRBV28 and TRBJ1-5; D is possibly TRBD1 (5 bases). CDR1 and CDR2 (germline): MDHEN, SYDVKM. The CDR3 has 12 residues. Trimming took 3 bases from V and 13 from J, leaving 13 bases between them. The CDR3 coding sequence is TGTGCCAGCAGTTTCCGGGACGGGGGTCAGCATTTT. Translation: CASSFRDGGQHF.

A single count supports this clone. V usage is TRBV6-6 and J usage is TRBJ1-5; 9 nucleotides line up with TRBD1. Per the germline V gene, CDR1 is MNHNY and CDR2 is SVGAGI (reference sequence). This CDR3 region has 19 residues. Trimming took 6 bases from V and 9 from J; bases not matched to a gene: 24. CDR3 sequence reads: CASSRLSTGTGSLLRPQHF. DNA for the CDR3: TGTGCCAGCAGCCGACTCAGCACCGGGACAGGGTCCCTATTGCGGCCCCAGCATTTT.

This chain links TRBV7-3 with TRBJ2-5; D is undetermined. CDR3 length equals 13 residues. V was cut by 0 bases and J by 4 bases, with 6 bases left in between. Germline V gene lookup returns CDR1 SGHTA and CDR2 FQGTGA. CDR3 DNA sequence: TGTGCCAGCAGCTTAACGATAGCAGAGACCCAGTACTTC. Translation gives CASSLTIAETQYF.

For the CDR3, the DNA is TGTGCCAGCAGCGCCCAGGGGACGGGGCCCCAGCATTTT. Encoded protein: CASSAQGTGPQHF. This chain joins TRBV9 and TRBJ1-5; perhaps TRBD1 as D (6 bases). In germline, CDR1 is SGDLS, CDR2 YYNGEE. Trimming took 3 bases from V and 9 from J, leaving 13 bases between them. CDR3 length equals 13 residues.

The rearrangement uses TRBV6-5 and TRBJ1-5, with D unresolved. Germline V gene sequence: CDR1 MNHEY, CDR2 SVGAGI. The V end was cut by 5 bases, the J end by 0 bases, with 11 bases between. The CDR3 is 15 residues long. DNA of the CDR3: TGTGCCAGCAGTCTACAGAAAAATAGCAATCAGCCCCAGCATTTT. It specifies CASSLQKNSNQPQHF.

The chain is built from TRBV11-3 and TRBJ2-1; 7 bases fit TRBD2. J gave up 4 bases and V 1 base, and 16 bases lay outside the gene matches. Germline values: CDR1 SGHNT, CDR2 YENEEA. The CDR3 runs to 19 residues. CDR3 residues: CASSLGTSSPPFFYNEQFF. The CDR3 region has the DNA TGTGCCAGCAGCTTAGGGACTAGTTCACCGCCGTTTTTTTACAATGAGCAGTTCTTC. The whole variable domain, remainder taken from reference TRBV11-3 and TRBJ2-1, is EAGVVQSPRYKIIEKKQPVAFWCNPISGHNTLYWYLQNLGQGPELLIRYENEEAVDDSQLPKDRFSAERLKGVDSTLKIQPAELGDSAVYLCASSLGTSSPPFFYNEQFFGPGTRLTVL.

V is TRBV7-6 and J is TRBJ2-4, with D tentatively TRBD1 (6 bases). V lost 0 bases and J lost 3, with 18 bases in between. CDR1 and CDR2 (germline): SGHVS, FNYEAQ. The CDR3 has 18 amino acids. The CDR3 spells CASSLAVSTRGGKNIQYF. CDR3 nucleotides: TGTGCCAGCAGCTTAGCCGTATCGACCAGGGGTGGCAAAAACATTCAGTACTTC.

DNA of the CDR3: TGTGCCTGGCAACGCGACAGGGCGAGAGACTATGGCTACACCTTC. Its translation: CAWQRDRARDYGYTF. The chain has TRBV30 and TRBJ1-2, with 7 positions matching TRBD1. The CDR3 runs 15 residues. CDR1 is GTSNPN and CDR2 is SVGIG in the germline V gene (reference sequence). The V gene end was trimmed by 5 bases and the J gene end by 3 bases; junction bases not matched to a gene: 12.

V usage is TRBV5-1 and J usage is TRBJ1-3; no firm D call. Between the trimmed V and J ends, which lost 5 bases and 4 bases, there was a span of 10 bases. Germline loops: CDR1 SGHRS, CDR2 YFSETQ. CDR3 length: 13 residues. The chain's CDR3 is CASRRDTGNTIYF. The CDR3 region has the DNA TGCGCCAGCAGGAGAGACACCGGAAACACCATATATTTT.

V and J are TRBV19 and TRBJ2-1; D remains ambiguous. V lost 2 bases and J 0 bases, leaving 11 bases between the germline ends. CDR3 size: 16 residues. Germline-derived CDR1 and CDR2 are LNHDA and SQIVND (reference sequence). CDR3 in amino acids: CASSIQSTNSYNEQFF. In DNA, the CDR3 is TGTGCCAGTAGTATACAGAGTACTAACTCCTACAATGAGCAGTTCTTC.

The genes are TRBV19 and TRBJ2-3; 11 bases align to TRBD2. The germline V gene encodes CDR1 LNHDA and CDR2 SQIVND (reference sequence). The V gene end was trimmed by 5 bases and the J gene end by 2 bases; junction bases not matched to a gene: 9. The CDR3 contains 17 residues. The CDR3 reads CASSALAGGDYTDTQYF. CDR3 in DNA: TGTGCCAGTAGTGCTTTAGCGGGGGGGGATTACACAGATACGCAGTATTTT.

The chain uses TRBV30 and TRBJ1-1; weak D call: TRBD1 (5 bases). Trimming pared 4 bases from V and 6 bases from J, leaving 12 bases between. CDR3 size: 12 residues. The germline gives CDR1 GTSNPN, CDR2 SVGIG (reference sequence). The CDR3 DNA sequence: TGTGCCTGGACAGCCGGGGGTCCTGAAGCTTTCTTT. Translated, it gives CAWTAGGPEAFF.

The chain joins TRBV5-1 to TRBJ2-1; weak D call: TRBD1 (6 bases). This CDR3 region has 15 residues. The V end lost 1 base, the J end lost 5 bases, and 13 bases lay between the germline ends. The germline gives CDR1 SGHRS, CDR2 YFSETQ. The CDR3 here is CASSLLPGVNNEQFF. CDR3 coding DNA: TGCGCCAGCAGCTTGCTTCCAGGGGTCAACAATGAGCAGTTCTTC.

V and J are TRBV13 and TRBJ2-7; tentative D call: TRBD2 (5 bases). The V end lost 5 bases, the J end lost 4 bases, and 18 bases lay between the germline ends. This CDR3 comprises 15 residues. Germline V gene lookup returns CDR1 PRHDT and CDR2 FYEKMQ (reference sequence). CDR3 residues: CASSMKAVSLYEQYF. The CDR3 DNA reads as TGTGCCAGCAGCATGAAAGCGGTATCACTATACGAGCAGTACTTC.

The chain is built from TRBV21-1 and TRBJ2-4; the D segment call TRBD1 is taken from the table without a DNA check. TRBV21-1 is tagged as a pseudogene. There are 16 residues in the CDR3. CDR3 region: CASNKRGRLAKNIQYF. The DNA of the CDR3 is TGTGCCAGCAACAAAAGGGGCAGACTAGCCAAAAACATTCAGTACTTC.

The gene calls are TRBV18 and TRBJ2-5; 16 bases line up with TRBD2. V lost 6 bases, J lost 3 bases, and 4 bases stayed unmatched. Germline lookup yields CDR1 KGHSH and CDR2 LQKENI. The CDR3 contains 16 residues. The CDR3 reads CASSRGTSGGEETQYF. Written as DNA, the CDR3 is TGTGCCAGCTCCCGCGGGACTAGCGGGGGGGAAGAGACCCAGTACTTC. The variable domain in full, with the rest retrieved from reference TRBV18 and TRBJ2-5, is NAGVMQNPRHLVRRRGQEARLRCSPMKGHSHVYWYRQLPEEGLKFMVYLQKENIIDESGMPKERFSAEFPKEGPSILRIQQVVRGDSAAYFCASSRGTSGGEETQYFGPGTRLLVL.